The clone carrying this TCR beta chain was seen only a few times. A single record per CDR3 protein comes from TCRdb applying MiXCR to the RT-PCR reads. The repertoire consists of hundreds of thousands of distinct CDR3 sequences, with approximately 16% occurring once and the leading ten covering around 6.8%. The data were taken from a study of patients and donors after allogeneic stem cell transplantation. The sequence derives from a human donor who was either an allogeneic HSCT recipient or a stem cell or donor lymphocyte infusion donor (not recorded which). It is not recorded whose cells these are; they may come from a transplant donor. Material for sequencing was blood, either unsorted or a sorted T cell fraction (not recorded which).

The CDR3 bases are TGCAGTGCTAGAGACGCTAGCGGGAAGGACGGCCCAGATACGCAGTATTTT. This encodes CSARDASGKDGPDTQYF. The gene calls are TRBV20-1 and TRBJ2-3, with 9 bases identical to TRBD2. With 0 bases clipped from V and 4 bases from J, the junction kept 11 bases outside the gene matches. Germline V gives CDR1 DFQATT, CDR2 SNEGSKA (reference sequence). The CDR3 loop spans 17 amino acids.